This is a list of T cell receptor beta chains from one sample in a study of T cell changes during pregnancy in multiple sclerosis. Assay: immunoSEQ multiplex PCR; the TCRdb copy retains only in-frame clones and omits some. The sample lists some 100,000 clones; about 94% were seen once. The source was peripheral blood, collected before pregnancy. These receptors all stem from a female donor with multiple sclerosis, enrolled in a pregnancy study. Both conserved end residues are part of each CDR3. Each record gives: J gene, D gene, clone size, V gene, CDR3 protein, CDR3 DNA. A D gene is named only where the DNA matches it firmly. Expanded clones get a size class; other rows say once, few or many, or leave the size out.

J gene: TRBJ2-1
D gene: .
clone size: .
V gene: TRBV5-8
CDR3 protein: CASSGGTLAPSSYNEQFF
CDR3 DNA: TGTGCCAGCAGCGGAGGGACTCTAGCCCCCAGCTCCTACAATGAGCAGTTCTTC

J gene: TRBJ1-1
D gene: .
clone size: .
V gene: TRBV27
CDR3 protein: CASSLPTPGKTEAFF
CDR3 DNA: TGTGCCAGCAGTTTACCGACTCCAGGGAAAACTGAAGCTTTCTTT

J gene: TRBJ1-2
D gene: .
clone size: .
V gene: TRBV7-9
CDR3 protein: CASSLVSGTYGYTF
CDR3 DNA: TGTGCCAGCAGCTTAGTGTCAGGGACTTATGGCTACACCTTC

J gene: TRBJ2-2
D gene: .
clone size: .
V gene: TRBV29-1
CDR3 protein: CSVYIGVRTGELFF
CDR3 DNA: TGCAGCGTTTATATCGGGGTTAGGACCGGGGAGCTGTTTTTT

J gene: TRBJ2-1
D gene: TRBD2
clone size: .
V gene: TRBV5-1
CDR3 protein: CASSFEGLVSYNEQFF
CDR3 DNA: TGCGCCAGCAGCTTTGAGGGACTAGTCTCCTACAATGAGCAGTTCTTC

J gene: TRBJ2-2
D gene: .
clone size: .
V gene: TRBV5-1
CDR3 protein: CASSLDGRGTGELFF
CDR3 DNA: TGCGCCAGCAGCTTGGACGGTAGAGGCACCGGGGAGCTGTTTTTT

J gene: TRBJ2-7
D gene: .
clone size: .
V gene: TRBV18
CDR3 protein: CASSPGSLGYEQYF
CDR3 DNA: TGTGCCAGCTCACCAGGGTCGCTCGGGTACGAGCAGTACTTC

J gene: TRBJ1-5
D gene: .
clone size: few
V gene: TRBV9
CDR3 protein: CASSVVPSVDSNQPQHF
CDR3 DNA: TGTGCCAGCAGCGTAGTGCCCTCGGTTGATAGCAATCAGCCCCAGCATTTT

J gene: TRBJ2-1
D gene: .
clone size: .
V gene: TRBV15
CDR3 protein: CATSRDPVEQFF
CDR3 DNA: TGTGCCACCAGCAGAGATCCTGTTGAGCAGTTCTTC

J gene: TRBJ2-7
D gene: TRBD2
clone size: .
V gene: TRBV5-4
CDR3 protein: CASSGRTGTRTYEQYF
CDR3 DNA: TGTGCCAGCAGTGGGCGTACCGGGACTAGAACCTACGAGCAGTACTTC

J gene: TRBJ2-2
D gene: .
clone size: few
V gene: TRBV5-1
CDR3 protein: CASSFTVSGELFF
CDR3 DNA: TGCGCCAGCAGCTTTACAGTCTCCGGGGAGCTGTTTTTT

J gene: TRBJ2-7
D gene: TRBD1
clone size: .
V gene: TRBV7-9
CDR3 protein: CASSSRQGATSYEQYF
CDR3 DNA: TGTGCCAGCAGCTCTAGACAGGGGGCGACTTCCTACGAGCAGTACTTC

J gene: TRBJ2-4
D gene: .
clone size: .
V gene: TRBV30
CDR3 protein: CAWSFGLSKNIQYF
CDR3 DNA: TGTGCCTGGTCCTTCGGACTTAGCAAAAACATTCAGTACTTC

J gene: TRBJ1-1
D gene: .
clone size: few
V gene: TRBV9
CDR3 protein: CASSVDLGPTEAFF
CDR3 DNA: TGTGCCAGCAGCGTAGATCTAGGCCCCACTGAAGCTTTCTTT

J gene: TRBJ1-5
D gene: TRBD1
clone size: .
V gene: TRBV2
CDR3 protein: CASSEARTGNQPQHF
CDR3 DNA: TGTGCCAGCAGTGAAGCCAGGACAGGGAATCAGCCCCAGCATTTT

J gene: TRBJ1-3
D gene: .
clone size: .
V gene: TRBV19
CDR3 protein: CATLRGAWGNTIYF
CDR3 DNA: TGTGCCACCCTGCGGGGGGCTTGGGGAAACACCATATATTTT

J gene: TRBJ1-2
D gene: TRBD1
clone size: .
V gene: TRBV9
CDR3 protein: CASSPGTANYGYTF
CDR3 DNA: TGTGCCAGCAGCCCCGGGACAGCGAACTATGGCTACACCTTC

J gene: TRBJ2-1
D gene: TRBD2
clone size: .
V gene: TRBV9
CDR3 protein: CASSVDPSGTSAINNEQFF
CDR3 DNA: TGTGCCAGCAGCGTAGACCCCTCAGGGACTAGCGCGATAAACAATGAGCAGTTCTTC

J gene: TRBJ2-3
D gene: TRBD2
clone size: .
V gene: TRBV10-1
CDR3 protein: CASSESRPTSGRTDTQYF
CDR3 DNA: TGCGCCAGCAGTGAGTCCCGCCCGACTAGCGGGAGAACAGATACGCAGTATTTT

J gene: TRBJ2-4
D gene: TRBD1
clone size: .
V gene: TRBV11-2
CDR3 protein: CASSFGRDRVVDIQYF
CDR3 DNA: TGTGCCAGCAGCTTTGGCCGGGACAGGGTTGTTGACATTCAGTACTTC

J gene: TRBJ1-1
D gene: TRBD1
clone size: .
V gene: TRBV5-5
CDR3 protein: CASSWGQLFDTEAFF
CDR3 DNA: TGTGCCAGCAGCTGGGGACAGTTATTTGACACTGAAGCTTTCTTT

J gene: TRBJ2-5
D gene: TRBD2
clone size: .
V gene: TRBV7-8
CDR3 protein: CASSEGLAGVKTQYF
CDR3 DNA: TGTGCCAGCAGCGAAGGACTAGCGGGAGTAAAGACCCAGTACTTC

J gene: TRBJ2-7
D gene: .
clone size: .
V gene: TRBV10-2
CDR3 protein: CASSRASDVTYEQYF
CDR3 DNA: TGCGCCAGCAGTCGGGCTAGCGACGTTACCTACGAGCAGTACTTC

J gene: TRBJ2-7
D gene: .
clone size: .
V gene: TRBV6-1
CDR3 protein: CASSEFGFEQYF
CDR3 DNA: TGTGCCAGCAGTGAATTCGGTTTCGAGCAGTACTTC

J gene: TRBJ2-3
D gene: TRBD2
clone size: .
V gene: TRBV5-1
CDR3 protein: CASRLIAGDTDTQYF
CDR3 DNA: TGCGCCAGCCGCCTAATAGCGGGAGACACAGATACGCAGTATTTT

J gene: TRBJ2-1
D gene: .
clone size: .
V gene: TRBV9
CDR3 protein: CASSVGLAMSNEQFF
CDR3 DNA: TGTGCCAGCAGCGTAGGCCTAGCTATGAGCAATGAGCAGTTCTTC

J gene: TRBJ1-2
D gene: .
clone size: .
V gene: TRBV27
CDR3 protein: CAITFMTVNYGYTF
CDR3 DNA: TGTGCCATCACATTTATGACAGTCAACTATGGCTACACCTTC

J gene: TRBJ2-7
D gene: TRBD1
clone size: .
V gene: TRBV29-1
CDR3 protein: CSVEDRQGADYEQYF
CDR3 DNA: TGCAGCGTTGAAGACAGACAGGGGGCCGACTACGAGCAGTACTTC

J gene: TRBJ2-7
D gene: .
clone size: .
V gene: TRBV6-5
CDR3 protein: CASSYLSTGSREQYF
CDR3 DNA: TGTGCCAGCAGTTACTTATCCACAGGGTCAAGGGAGCAGTACTTC

J gene: TRBJ2-7
D gene: .
clone size: once
V gene: TRBV28
CDR3 protein: CASGPGGSSYEQYF
CDR3 DNA: TGTGCCAGCGGGCCAGGGGGGAGCTCCTACGAGCAGTACTTC

J gene: TRBJ2-7
D gene: .
clone size: .
V gene: TRBV29-1
CDR3 protein: CSVEWAWEQYF
CDR3 DNA: TGCAGCGTTGAATGGGCGTGGGAGCAGTACTTC

J gene: TRBJ2-7
D gene: .
clone size: .
V gene: TRBV5-1
CDR3 protein: CASSSSGTLPYEQYF
CDR3 DNA: TGCGCCAGCAGCTCCTCCGGGACACTTCCCTACGAGCAGTACTTC

J gene: TRBJ1-1
D gene: .
clone size: few
V gene: TRBV2
CDR3 protein: CASSEDYNTEAFF
CDR3 DNA: TGTGCCAGCAGTGAAGACTATAACACTGAAGCTTTCTTT

J gene: TRBJ2-7
D gene: TRBD1
clone size: .
V gene: TRBV27
CDR3 protein: CASSFQQGVYEQYF
CDR3 DNA: TGTGCCAGCAGCTTCCAACAGGGGGTCTACGAGCAGTACTTC

J gene: TRBJ2-7
D gene: TRBD2
clone size: .
V gene: TRBV18
CDR3 protein: CASSPGLAGYEQYF
CDR3 DNA: TGTGCCAGCTCACCGGGACTAGCGGGCTACGAGCAGTACTTC

J gene: TRBJ2-1
D gene: .
clone size: .
V gene: TRBV14
CDR3 protein: CASSQGPGSNEQFF
CDR3 DNA: TGTGCCAGCAGCCAGGGGCCAGGGTCAAATGAGCAGTTCTTC

J gene: TRBJ2-1
D gene: TRBD2
clone size: .
V gene: TRBV9
CDR3 protein: CASSASSRGMREGPYNEQFF
CDR3 DNA: TGTGCCAGCAGCGCGAGTAGTAGAGGGATGCGGGAGGGACCCTACAATGAGCAGTTCTTC

J gene: TRBJ1-5
D gene: .
clone size: .
V gene: TRBV7-2
CDR3 protein: CASSLALGRSQHF
CDR3 DNA: TGTGCCAGCAGCTTAGCGTTGGGCCGGTCCCAGCATTTT

J gene: TRBJ2-2
D gene: TRBD1
clone size: .
V gene: TRBV5-6
CDR3 protein: CATEGTENTGELFF
CDR3 DNA: TGTGCCACAGAGGGGACAGAGAACACCGGGGAGCTGTTTTTT

J gene: TRBJ2-2
D gene: TRBD2
clone size: .
V gene: TRBV28
CDR3 protein: CASSLYGSGRANRELFF
CDR3 DNA: TGTGCCAGCAGTTTATACGGGAGCGGGAGGGCCAACAGGGAGCTGTTTTTT

J gene: TRBJ2-7
D gene: TRBD2
clone size: .
V gene: TRBV11-3
CDR3 protein: CASSVTSGSYEQYF
CDR3 DNA: TGTGCCAGCAGCGTCACTAGCGGATCATACGAGCAGTACTTC

J gene: TRBJ1-5
D gene: .
clone size: .
V gene: TRBV18
CDR3 protein: CASSLGKGSGQPQHF
CDR3 DNA: TGTGCCAGCTCACTAGGGAAAGGGTCGGGGCAGCCCCAGCATTTT

J gene: TRBJ1-1
D gene: TRBD1
clone size: .
V gene: TRBV5-4
CDR3 protein: CASSQLTGGTEAFF
CDR3 DNA: TGTGCCAGCAGCCAACTTACAGGGGGCACTGAAGCTTTCTTT

J gene: TRBJ2-3
D gene: TRBD2
clone size: .
V gene: TRBV2
CDR3 protein: CASSFSGGNTDTQYF
CDR3 DNA: TGTGCCAGCAGTTTTAGCGGGGGTAACACAGATACGCAGTATTTT

J gene: TRBJ1-1
D gene: .
clone size: once
V gene: TRBV9
CDR3 protein: CASSAGQVTTEAFF
CDR3 DNA: TGTGCCAGCAGCGCGGGACAAGTTACAACTGAAGCTTTCTTT

J gene: TRBJ2-2
D gene: .
clone size: once
V gene: TRBV6-4
CDR3 protein: CASSRESTGELFF
CDR3 DNA: TGTGCCAGCAGCAGGGAATCCACCGGGGAGCTGTTTTTT

J gene: TRBJ1-1
D gene: TRBD1
clone size: .
V gene: TRBV19
CDR3 protein: CASSIGQGMEEAFF
CDR3 DNA: TGTGCCAGTAGTATCGGACAGGGTATGGAAGAAGCTTTCTTT

J gene: TRBJ2-5
D gene: .
clone size: few
V gene: TRBV5-5
CDR3 protein: CASSLMAGGTKDSQYF
CDR3 DNA: TGTGCCAGCAGCTTAATGGCAGGGGGGACCAAGGATAGCCAGTACTTC

J gene: TRBJ2-1
D gene: TRBD2
clone size: .
V gene: TRBV28
CDR3 protein: CASSLLRLADYNEQFF
CDR3 DNA: TGTGCCAGCAGTTTATTAAGACTAGCAGATTACAATGAGCAGTTCTTC

J gene: TRBJ1-5
D gene: TRBD1
clone size: .
V gene: TRBV6-1
CDR3 protein: CASSEYRGRQPQHF
CDR3 DNA: TGTGCCAGCAGTGAGTACAGGGGGCGACAGCCCCAGCATTTT

J gene: TRBJ2-1
D gene: TRBD2
clone size: .
V gene: TRBV9
CDR3 protein: CASSPASGNFEQFF
CDR3 DNA: TGTGCCAGCAGCCCCGCTAGCGGGAACTTTGAGCAGTTCTTC

J gene: TRBJ2-5
D gene: .
clone size: .
V gene: TRBV7-9
CDR3 protein: CASRETGETQYF
CDR3 DNA: TGTGCCAGCAGGGAGACAGGAGAGACCCAGTACTTC

J gene: TRBJ2-2
D gene: .
clone size: once
V gene: TRBV2
CDR3 protein: CASLNRLNTGELFF
CDR3 DNA: TGTGCCAGCTTAAACAGGTTGAACACCGGGGAGCTGTTTTTT